This TCR beta chain was retrieved from a study of blood T cell repertoires in COVID-19. Germline V gene sequence: CDR1 KGHDR, CDR2 SFDVKD. The CDR3 spans 14 residues. Trimming cost V 4 bases and J 0 bases, with 8 bases left between them. Data came from immunoSEQ multiplex PCR; TCRdb stores just in-frame clones and leaves some out. There are around 30,000 clones in the sample; around 85% occur only once, and around 6.6% lies in the top ten. Sample: peripheral blood. V and J are TRBV24-1 and TRBJ1-1; unclear D gene. The sequence was collected from a man between 60 and 75 years old with active COVID-19. CDR3 region: CATSDPSLNTEAFF. CDR3 sequence (DNA): TGTGCCACCAGTGACCCTAGTCTGAACACTGAAGCTTTCTTT.